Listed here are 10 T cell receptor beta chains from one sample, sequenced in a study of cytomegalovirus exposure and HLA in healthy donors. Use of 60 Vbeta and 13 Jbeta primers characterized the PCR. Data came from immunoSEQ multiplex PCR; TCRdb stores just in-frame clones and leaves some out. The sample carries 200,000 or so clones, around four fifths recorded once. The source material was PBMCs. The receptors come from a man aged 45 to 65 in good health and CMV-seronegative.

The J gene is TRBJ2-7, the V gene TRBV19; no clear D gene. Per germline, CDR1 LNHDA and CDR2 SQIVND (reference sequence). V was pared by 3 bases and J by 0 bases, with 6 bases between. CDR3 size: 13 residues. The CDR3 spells CASSMANSYEQYF. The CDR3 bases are TGTGCCAGTAGTATGGCCAACTCCTACGAGCAGTACTTC. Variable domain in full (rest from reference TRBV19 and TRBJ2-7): DGGITQSPKYLFRKEGQNVTLSCEQNLNHDAMYWYRQDPGQGLRLIYYSQIVNDFQKGDIAEGYSVSREKKESFPLTVTSAQKNPTAFYLCASSMANSYEQYFGPGTRLTVT.

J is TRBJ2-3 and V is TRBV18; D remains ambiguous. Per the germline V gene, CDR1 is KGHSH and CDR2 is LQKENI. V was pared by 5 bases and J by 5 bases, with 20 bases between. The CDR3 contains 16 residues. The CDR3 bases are TGTGCCAGCTCAACATTTAAATCGGGTCTCGGAGATACGCAGTATTTT. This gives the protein CASSTFKSGLGDTQYF.

The CDR3 is CASSEMGARYEQYF. The CDR3 nucleotides read TGTGCCAGCAGTGAAATGGGCGCCCGCTACGAGCAGTACTTC. V usage is TRBV2 and J usage is TRBJ2-7; no definite D call. V lost 2 bases and J 3 bases, leaving 11 bases between the germline ends. The CDR3 has 14 residues. Per germline, CDR1 SNHLY and CDR2 FYNNEI.

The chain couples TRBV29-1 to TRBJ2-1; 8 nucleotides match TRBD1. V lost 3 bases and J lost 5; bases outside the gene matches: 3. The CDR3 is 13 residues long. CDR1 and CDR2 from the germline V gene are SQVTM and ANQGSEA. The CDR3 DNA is TGCAGCGTTGAGGACAGGGTCAACAATGAGCAGTTCTTC. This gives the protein CSVEDRVNNEQFF.

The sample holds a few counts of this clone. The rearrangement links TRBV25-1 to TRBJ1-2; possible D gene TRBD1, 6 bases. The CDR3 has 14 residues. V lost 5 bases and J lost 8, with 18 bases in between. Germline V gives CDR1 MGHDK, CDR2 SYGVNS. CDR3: CASSLLGASDGYTF. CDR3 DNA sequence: TGTGCCAGCAGTCTGCTGGGGGCCTCCGACGGCTACACCTTC.

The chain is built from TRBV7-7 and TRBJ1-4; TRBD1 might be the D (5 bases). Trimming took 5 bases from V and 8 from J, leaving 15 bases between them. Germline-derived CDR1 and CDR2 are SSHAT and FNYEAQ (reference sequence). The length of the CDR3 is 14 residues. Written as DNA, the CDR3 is TGTGCCAGCAGCAGAGAAGGGGTGGGGGAAAAACTGTTTTTT. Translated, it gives CASSREGVGEKLFF.

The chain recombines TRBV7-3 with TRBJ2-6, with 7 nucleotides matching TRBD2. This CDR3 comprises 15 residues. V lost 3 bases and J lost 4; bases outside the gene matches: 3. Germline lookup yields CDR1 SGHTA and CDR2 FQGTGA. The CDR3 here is CASSLGGTGANVLTF. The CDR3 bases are TGTGCCAGCAGCTTGGGAGGGACGGGGGCCAACGTCCTGACTTTC.

As DNA, the CDR3 is TGTGCCAGCAGTTACTCTTGGAGCGGAAACACCGGGGAGCTGTTTTTT. Residues: CASSYSWSGNTGELFF. The chain carries TRBV6-5 and TRBJ2-2; tentative D call: TRBD2 (5 bases). The CDR3 spans 16 residues. Trimming removed 0 bases at V and 2 bases at J, with 10 bases between. CDR1 and CDR2 from the germline V gene are MNHEY and SVGAGI.

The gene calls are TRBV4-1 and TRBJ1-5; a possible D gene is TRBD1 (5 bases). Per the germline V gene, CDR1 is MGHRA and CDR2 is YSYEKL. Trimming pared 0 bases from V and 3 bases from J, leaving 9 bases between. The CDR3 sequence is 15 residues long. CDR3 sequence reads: CASSQDKGANQPQHF. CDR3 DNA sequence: TGCGCCAGCAGCCAAGATAAAGGGGCCAATCAGCCCCAGCATTTT.

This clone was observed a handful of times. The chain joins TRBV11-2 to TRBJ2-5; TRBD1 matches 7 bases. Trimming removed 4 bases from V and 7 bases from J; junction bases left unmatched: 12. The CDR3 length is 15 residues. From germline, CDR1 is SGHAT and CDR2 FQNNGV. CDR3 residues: CASSSTGAQVVTQYF. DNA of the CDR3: TGTGCCAGCAGCTCTACAGGGGCGCAGGTTGTGACCCAGTACTTC.